This is a list of T cell receptor beta chains from one sample in a study of T cell changes during pregnancy in multiple sclerosis. Only in-frame clones appear in the TCRdb table, and some are missing; sequencing was by immunoSEQ multiplex PCR. The sample records 85,000 to 90,000 clones, around 94% being singletons. Source: peripheral blood, taken after pregnancy. All receptors derive from a female donor in good health, enrolled as a control in a pregnancy study. The CDR3 runs from the conserved cysteine through the conserved F or W. D genes are given only for firm matches. Size is omitted from some rows. Given values are once, few, many or a class for expanded clones.

TRBJ1-1	NA	TRBV6-1	NA	TGTGCCAGCAGTGTTTTGAGGGGGTCCACTGAAGCTTTCTTT	CASSVLRGSTEAFF
TRBJ2-2	NA	TRBV5-1	NA	TGCGCCAGCAGCTTGAATTCAGGACAGAAGAACACCGGGGAGCTGTTTTTT	CASSLNSGQKNTGELFF
TRBJ1-2	NA	TRBV28	NA	TGTGCCAGCAGTTACACAGGGAACTATGGCTACACCTTC	CASSYTGNYGYTF
TRBJ2-1	NA	TRBV14	NA	TGTGCCAGCAGCCACGGGACTCGCAATGAGCAGTTCTTC	CASSHGTRNEQFF
TRBJ2-3	NA	TRBV13	NA	TGTGCCAGCAGCCTAACGTCTAGCGCTGGTACGCAGTATTTT	CASSLTSSAGTQYF
TRBJ1-2	NA	TRBV9	NA	TGTGCCAGCAGCTTTGGAGGTTGGCCGCAAAGCGGCTACACCTTC	CASSFGGWPQSGYTF
TRBJ1-5	NA	TRBV4-1	NA	TGCGCCAGCAGCCAAGATCGGACAGTTACATGGACCCAGCATTTT	CASSQDRTVTWTQHF
TRBJ1-1	NA	TRBV10-3	NA	TGTGCCATCAGTGAGTCAGGGGACACTGAAGCTTTCTTT	CAISESGDTEAFF
TRBJ2-1	TRBD2	TRBV5-5	once	TGTGCCAGCAGCTTGGAGGGACTAGCAGGCACCAATGAGCAGTTCTTC	CASSLEGLAGTNEQFF
TRBJ2-7	TRBD1	TRBV2	NA	TGTGCCAGCAGAAGTAGGGACAGGGGTCTCTACGAGCAGTACTTC	CASRSRDRGLYEQYF
TRBJ2-1	NA	TRBV28	NA	TGTGCCACCTCGATAGCGGAGGGCAATGAGCAGTTCTTC	CATSIAEGNEQFF
TRBJ1-1	NA	TRBV18	NA	TGTGCCAGCTCACCCATGGGGGGTCTGAACACTGAAGCTTTCTTT	CASSPMGGLNTEAFF
TRBJ1-2	NA	TRBV2	NA	TGTGCCAGCAGTGAGGCATTTGGCTATGGCTACACCTTC	CASSEAFGYGYTF
TRBJ2-7	TRBD2	TRBV5-1	NA	TGCGCCAGCAGCAGAGCGGGAGACGAGCAGTACTTC	CASSRAGDEQYF
TRBJ2-3	NA	TRBV5-1	NA	TGCGCCAGCAGCTTGGCCACGGCAGATACGCAGTATTTT	CASSLATADTQYF
TRBJ1-1	TRBD1	TRBV5-1	NA	TGCGCCAGCAGCTTGGCAGGGGGCTACACTGAAGCTTTCTTT	CASSLAGGYTEAFF
TRBJ2-1	TRBD1	TRBV27	NA	TGTGCCAGCAGGGGACAGGGGGATGAGCAGTTCTTC	CASRGQGDEQFF
TRBJ1-1	TRBD1	TRBV28	NA	TGTGCCAGCAGTTTAACCGGGACAGGGGACACTGAAGCTTTCTTT	CASSLTGTGDTEAFF
TRBJ2-7	NA	TRBV5-5	NA	TGTGCCAGCAGTCCCTCCGGGACAAACTCCTACGAGCAGTACTTC	CASSPSGTNSYEQYF
TRBJ2-7	TRBD1	TRBV2	NA	TGTGCCAGCAGTGAGCCGGACAGGGTGGCATACGAGCAGTACTTC	CASSEPDRVAYEQYF
TRBJ2-3	TRBD1	TRBV2	NA	TGTGCCAGCAGTCGGGACAGTAGCACAGATACGCAGTATTTT	CASSRDSSTDTQYF
TRBJ1-1	NA	TRBV7-9	NA	TGTGCCAGCAGCCCATCTTCCACAGGGACGACTGAAGCTTTCTTT	CASSPSSTGTTEAFF
TRBJ1-2	TRBD1	TRBV5-4	NA	TGTGCCAGCAGCCTCCGACAGGGGCTCTCCTATGGCTACACCTTC	CASSLRQGLSYGYTF
TRBJ2-1	NA	TRBV10-3	NA	TGTGCCATCAGCCCAGATAACAATGAGCAGTTCTTC	CAISPDNNEQFF
TRBJ1-1	TRBD1	TRBV2	NA	TGTGCCAGCAGTGAAACAGGGGGCTGGACTGAAGCTTTCTTT	CASSETGGWTEAFF
TRBJ2-7	TRBD1	TRBV5-4	NA	TGTGCCAGCAGCGCCCCAGGGACAGGGAGCTCCTACGAGCAGTACTTC	CASSAPGTGSSYEQYF
TRBJ1-5	TRBD1	TRBV7-2	NA	TGTGCCAGCGGACAGGGGACCAATCAGCCCCAGCATTTT	CASGQGTNQPQHF
TRBJ2-3	TRBD1	TRBV19	NA	TGTGCCAGTAGTATTAGACAGGGTCTAGATACGCAGTATTTT	CASSIRQGLDTQYF
TRBJ1-1	NA	TRBV18	NA	TGTGCCAGCTCAGCGCCCCTGAACACTGAAGCTTTCTTT	CASSAPLNTEAFF
TRBJ2-7	NA	TRBV4-1	NA	TGCGCCAGCAGCCGACCGGGCAGGGGCTACGAGCAGTACTTC	CASSRPGRGYEQYF
TRBJ2-7	TRBD2	TRBV2	NA	TGTGCCAGCAGTGGAATGGCGGGAGACCGGTACTTC	CASSGMAGDRYF